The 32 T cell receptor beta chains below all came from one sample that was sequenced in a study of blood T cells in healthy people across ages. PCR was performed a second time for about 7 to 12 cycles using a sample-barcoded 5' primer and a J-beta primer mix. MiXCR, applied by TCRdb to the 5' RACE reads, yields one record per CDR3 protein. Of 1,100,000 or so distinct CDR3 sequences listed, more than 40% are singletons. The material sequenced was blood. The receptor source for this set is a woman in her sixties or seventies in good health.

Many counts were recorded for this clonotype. CDR3 in DNA: TGTGCCAGCAGTAAACTAGCGGGACTAGGTGATGAGCAGTTCTTC. This gives the protein CASSKLAGLGDEQFF. The chain recombines TRBV28 with TRBJ2-1; 10 positions match TRBD2. This CDR3 spans 15 amino acids. The germline gives CDR1 MDHEN, CDR2 SYDVKM. J was trimmed by 8 bases and V by 5 bases; bases with no gene match: 9. The full variable domain, completed using reference TRBV28 and TRBJ2-1, is DVKVTQSSRYLVKRTGEKVFLECVQDMDHENMFWYRQDPGLGLRLIYFSYDVKMKEKGDIPEGYSVSREKKERFSLILESASTNQTSMYLCASSKLAGLGDEQFFGPGTRLTVL.

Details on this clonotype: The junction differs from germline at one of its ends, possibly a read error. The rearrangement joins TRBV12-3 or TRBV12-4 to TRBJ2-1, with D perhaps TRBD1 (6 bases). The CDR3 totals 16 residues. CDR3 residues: CTSSSQQGLPYNEQFF. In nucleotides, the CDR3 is TGTACCAGCAGCTCACAACAGGGCTTACCTTACAATGAGCAGTTCTTC.

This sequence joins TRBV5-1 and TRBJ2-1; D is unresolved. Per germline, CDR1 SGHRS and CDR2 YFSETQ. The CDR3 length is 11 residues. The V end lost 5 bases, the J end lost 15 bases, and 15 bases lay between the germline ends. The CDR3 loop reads CASRHYEAPFF. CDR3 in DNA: TGCGCCAGCAGGCACTACGAGGCCCCGTTCTTC.

CDR3 sequence (DNA): TGTGCCAGCAGCGCAGGGGGGGGCCTCAATGAGCAGTTCTTC. Its translation is CASSAGGGLNEQFF. The chain uses TRBV9 and TRBJ2-1; possibly TRBD1 or TRBD2 for D (7 bases each). Between the trimmed V and J ends, which lost 3 bases and 6 bases, there was a span of 13 bases. This CDR3 is built from 14 residues. CDR1 and CDR2 (germline): SGDLS, YYNGEE.

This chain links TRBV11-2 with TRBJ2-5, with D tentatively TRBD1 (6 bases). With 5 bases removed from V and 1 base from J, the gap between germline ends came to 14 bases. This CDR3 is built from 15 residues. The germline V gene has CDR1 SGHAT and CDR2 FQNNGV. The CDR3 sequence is CASSTGQRPQETQYF. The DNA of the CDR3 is TGTGCCAGCAGCACTGGACAGAGACCCCAAGAGACCCAGTACTTC.

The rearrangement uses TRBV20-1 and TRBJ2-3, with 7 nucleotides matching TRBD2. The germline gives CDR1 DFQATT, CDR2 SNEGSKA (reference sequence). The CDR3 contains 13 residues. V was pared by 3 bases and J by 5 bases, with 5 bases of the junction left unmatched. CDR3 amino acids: CSARGGPRDTQYF. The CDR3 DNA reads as TGCAGTGCTAGGGGAGGGCCCAGAGATACGCAGTATTTT.

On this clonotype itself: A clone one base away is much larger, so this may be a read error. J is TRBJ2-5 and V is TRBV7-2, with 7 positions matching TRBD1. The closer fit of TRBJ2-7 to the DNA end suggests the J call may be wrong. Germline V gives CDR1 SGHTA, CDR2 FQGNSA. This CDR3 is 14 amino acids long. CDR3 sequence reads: CASSRGAGGYEQYF. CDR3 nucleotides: TGTGCCAGCAGCCGAGGGGCAGGGGGCTACGAGCAGTACTTC.

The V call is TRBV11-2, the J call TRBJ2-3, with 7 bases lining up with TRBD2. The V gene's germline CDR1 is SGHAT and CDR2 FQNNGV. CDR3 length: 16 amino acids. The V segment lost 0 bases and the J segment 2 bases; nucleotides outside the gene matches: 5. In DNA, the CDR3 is TGTGCCAGCAGCTTAGATTTGCGGGGGAACACAGATACGCAGTATTTT. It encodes CASSLDLRGNTDTQYF.

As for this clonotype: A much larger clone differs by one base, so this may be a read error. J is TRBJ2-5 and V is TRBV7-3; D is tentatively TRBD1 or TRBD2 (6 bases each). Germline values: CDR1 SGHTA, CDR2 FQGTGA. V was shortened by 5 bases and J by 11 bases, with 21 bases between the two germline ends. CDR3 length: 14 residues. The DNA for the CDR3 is TGTGCCAGCAGCCAAGGGGGACTTTACAATGAGCAGTACTTC. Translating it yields CASSQGGLYNEQYF.

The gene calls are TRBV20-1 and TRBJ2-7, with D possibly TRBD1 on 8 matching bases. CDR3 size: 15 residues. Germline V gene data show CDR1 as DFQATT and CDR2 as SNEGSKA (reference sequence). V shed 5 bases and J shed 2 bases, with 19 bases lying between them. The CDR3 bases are TGCAGTGCTGGGGGGGCGTGGACAGGGCCCTACGAGCAGTACTTC. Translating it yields CSAGGAWTGPYEQYF.

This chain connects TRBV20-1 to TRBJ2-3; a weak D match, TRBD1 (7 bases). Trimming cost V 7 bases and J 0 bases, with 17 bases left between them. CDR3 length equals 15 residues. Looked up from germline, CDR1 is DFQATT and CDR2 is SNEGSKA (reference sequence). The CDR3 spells CSVRRGLTSTDTQYF. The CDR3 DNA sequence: TGCAGTGTCAGGAGGGGGCTGACTAGCACAGATACGCAGTATTTT.

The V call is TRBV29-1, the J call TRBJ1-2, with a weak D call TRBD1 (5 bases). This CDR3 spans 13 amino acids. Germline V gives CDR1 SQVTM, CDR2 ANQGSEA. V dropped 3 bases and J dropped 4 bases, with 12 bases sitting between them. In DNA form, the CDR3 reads TGCAGCGTTGATTTCGGGGGAACCTATGGCTACACCTTC. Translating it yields CSVDFGGTYGYTF.

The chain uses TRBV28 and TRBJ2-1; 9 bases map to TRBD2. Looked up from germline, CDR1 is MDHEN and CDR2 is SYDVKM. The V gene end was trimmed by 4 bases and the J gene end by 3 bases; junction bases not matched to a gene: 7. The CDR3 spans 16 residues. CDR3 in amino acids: CASSSRLAEYYNEQFF. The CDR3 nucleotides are TGTGCCAGCAGTTCCAGACTAGCGGAATACTACAATGAGCAGTTCTTC.

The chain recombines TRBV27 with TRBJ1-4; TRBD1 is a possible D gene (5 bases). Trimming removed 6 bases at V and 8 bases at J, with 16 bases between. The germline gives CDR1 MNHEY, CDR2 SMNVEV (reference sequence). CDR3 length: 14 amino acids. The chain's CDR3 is CASRSPGRGEKLFF. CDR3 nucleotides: TGTGCCAGCAGAAGCCCGGGACGGGGCGAAAAACTGTTTTTT.

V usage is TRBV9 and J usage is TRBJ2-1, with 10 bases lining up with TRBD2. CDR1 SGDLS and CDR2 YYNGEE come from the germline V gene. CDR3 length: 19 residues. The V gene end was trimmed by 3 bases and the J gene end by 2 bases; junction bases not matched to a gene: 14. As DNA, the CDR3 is TGTGCCAGCAGCGCACCCGGGACTAGCGAGTGGTATCCCTACAATGAGCAGTTCTTC. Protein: CASSAPGTSEWYPYNEQFF.

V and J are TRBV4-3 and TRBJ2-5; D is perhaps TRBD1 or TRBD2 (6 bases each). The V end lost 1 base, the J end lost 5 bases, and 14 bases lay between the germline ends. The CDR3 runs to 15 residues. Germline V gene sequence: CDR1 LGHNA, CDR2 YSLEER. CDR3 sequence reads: CASSQGGATLETQYF. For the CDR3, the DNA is TGCGCCAGCAGCCAAGGGGGGGCGACTCTCGAGACCCAGTACTTC.

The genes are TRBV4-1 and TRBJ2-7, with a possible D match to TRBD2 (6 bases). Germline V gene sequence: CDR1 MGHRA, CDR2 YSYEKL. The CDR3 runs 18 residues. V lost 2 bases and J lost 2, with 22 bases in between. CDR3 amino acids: CASSQLGLLRGDTYEQYF. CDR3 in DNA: TGCGCCAGCAGCCAACTAGGCCTATTGCGGGGCGATACCTACGAGCAGTACTTC.

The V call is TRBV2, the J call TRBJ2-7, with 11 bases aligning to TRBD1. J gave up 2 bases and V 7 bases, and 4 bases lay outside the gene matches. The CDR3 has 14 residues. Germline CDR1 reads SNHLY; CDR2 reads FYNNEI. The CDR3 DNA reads TGTGCCAGCATCGGACAGGGGGCGACCTACGAGCAGTACTTC. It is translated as CASIGQGATYEQYF.

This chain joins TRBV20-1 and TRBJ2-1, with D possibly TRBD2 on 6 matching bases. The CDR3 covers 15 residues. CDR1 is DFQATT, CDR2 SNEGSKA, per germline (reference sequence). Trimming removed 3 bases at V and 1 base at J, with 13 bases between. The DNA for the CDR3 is TGCAGTGCTAGTATCGAGGGAGGATCCTACAATGAGCAGTTCTTC. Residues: CSASIEGGSYNEQFF.

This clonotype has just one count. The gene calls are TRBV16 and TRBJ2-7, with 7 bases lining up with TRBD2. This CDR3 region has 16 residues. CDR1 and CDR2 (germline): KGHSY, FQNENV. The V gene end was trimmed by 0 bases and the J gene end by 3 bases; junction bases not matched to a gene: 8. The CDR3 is CASSQSAGGRDYEQYF. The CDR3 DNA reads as TGTGCCAGCAGCCAATCGGCGGGCGGGAGAGACTACGAGCAGTACTTC.

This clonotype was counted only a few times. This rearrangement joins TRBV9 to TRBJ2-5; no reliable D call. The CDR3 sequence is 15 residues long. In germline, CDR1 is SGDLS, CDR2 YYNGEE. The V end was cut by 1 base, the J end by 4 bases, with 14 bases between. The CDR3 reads CASSVQGGERETQYF. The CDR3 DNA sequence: TGTGCCAGCAGCGTACAAGGTGGGGAAAGAGAGACCCAGTACTTC. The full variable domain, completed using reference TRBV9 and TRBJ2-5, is DSGVTQTPKHLITATGQRVTLRCSPRSGDLSVYWYQQSLDQGLQFLIQYYNGEERAKGNILERFSAQQFPDLHSELNLSSLELGDSALYFCASSVQGGERETQYFGPGTRLLVL.

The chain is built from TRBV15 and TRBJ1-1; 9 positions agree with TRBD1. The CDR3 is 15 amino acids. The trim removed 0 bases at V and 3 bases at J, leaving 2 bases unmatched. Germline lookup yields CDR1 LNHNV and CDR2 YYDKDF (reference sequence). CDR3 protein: CATSRDGQGYTEAFF. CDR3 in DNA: TGTGCCACCAGCAGAGATGGACAGGGGTACACTGAAGCTTTCTTT.

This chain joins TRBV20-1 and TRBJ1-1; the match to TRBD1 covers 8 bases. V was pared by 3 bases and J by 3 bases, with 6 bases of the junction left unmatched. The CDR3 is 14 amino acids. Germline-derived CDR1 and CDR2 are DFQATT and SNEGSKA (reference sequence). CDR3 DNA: TGCAGTGCTAGTGTGGACAGGGAGTACACTGAAGCTTTCTTT. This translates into CSASVDREYTEAFF.

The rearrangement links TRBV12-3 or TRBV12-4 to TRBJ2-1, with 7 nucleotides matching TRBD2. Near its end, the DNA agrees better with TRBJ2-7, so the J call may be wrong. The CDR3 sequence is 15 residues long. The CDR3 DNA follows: TGTGCCAGCAGGAACGGCGGGAGCTCCTACAATGAGCAGTACTTC. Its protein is CASRNGGSSYNEQYF.

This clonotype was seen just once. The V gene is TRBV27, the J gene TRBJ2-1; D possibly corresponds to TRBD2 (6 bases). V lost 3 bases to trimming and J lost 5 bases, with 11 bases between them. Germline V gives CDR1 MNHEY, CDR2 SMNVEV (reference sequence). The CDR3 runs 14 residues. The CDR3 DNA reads TGTGCCAGCAGTTTGCCGGGAGTCAACAATGAGCAGTTCTTC. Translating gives CASSLPGVNNEQFF.

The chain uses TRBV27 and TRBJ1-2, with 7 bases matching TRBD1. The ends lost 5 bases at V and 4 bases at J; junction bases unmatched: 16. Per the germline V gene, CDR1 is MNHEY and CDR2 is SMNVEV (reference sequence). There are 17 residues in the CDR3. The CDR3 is CASSPREGALSRYGYTF. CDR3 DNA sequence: TGTGCCAGCAGTCCCCGGGAGGGGGCCCTAAGTCGCTATGGCTACACCTTC.

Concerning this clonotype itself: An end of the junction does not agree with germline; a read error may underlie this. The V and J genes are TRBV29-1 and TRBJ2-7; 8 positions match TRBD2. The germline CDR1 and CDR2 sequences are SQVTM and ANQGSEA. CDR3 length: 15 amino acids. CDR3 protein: CSVQGLAASSYEQCF. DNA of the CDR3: TGCAGCGTTCAAGGACTAGCCGCTAGCTCCTACGAGCAGTGCTTC.

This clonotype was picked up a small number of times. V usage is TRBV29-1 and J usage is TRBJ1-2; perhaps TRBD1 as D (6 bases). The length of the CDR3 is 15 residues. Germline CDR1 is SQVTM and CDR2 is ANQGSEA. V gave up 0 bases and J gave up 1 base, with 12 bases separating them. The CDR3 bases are TGCAGCGTTGAAGATCTGGGACACCTTAACTATGGCTACACCTTC. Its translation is CSVEDLGHLNYGYTF. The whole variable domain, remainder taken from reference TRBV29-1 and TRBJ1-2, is SAVISQKPSRDICQRGTSLTIQCQVDSQVTMMFWYRQQPGQSLTLIATANQGSEATYESGFVIDKFPISRPNLTFSTLTVSNMSPEDSSIYLCSVEDLGHLNYGYTFGSGTRLTVV.

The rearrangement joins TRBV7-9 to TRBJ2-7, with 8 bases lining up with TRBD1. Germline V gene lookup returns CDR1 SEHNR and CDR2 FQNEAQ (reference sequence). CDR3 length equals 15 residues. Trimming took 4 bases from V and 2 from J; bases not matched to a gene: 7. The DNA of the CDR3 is TGTGCCAGCAGCTCTACGGACAGGGCAACCTACGAGCAGTACTTC. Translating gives CASSSTDRATYEQYF.

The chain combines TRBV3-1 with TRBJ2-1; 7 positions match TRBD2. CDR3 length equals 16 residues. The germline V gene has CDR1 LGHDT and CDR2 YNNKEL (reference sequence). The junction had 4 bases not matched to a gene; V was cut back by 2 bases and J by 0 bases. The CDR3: CASSQSAGLSYNEQFF. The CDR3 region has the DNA TGTGCCAGCAGCCAATCAGCGGGGCTCTCCTACAATGAGCAGTTCTTC.

The CDR3 here is CASSESGGGRAANEQFF. The CDR3 nucleotides are TGCGCCAGCAGTGAGTCGGGAGGCGGGAGGGCCGCCAATGAGCAGTTCTTC. The chain links TRBV10-1 to TRBJ2-1; 9 bases fit TRBD2. CDR1 is WNHNN, CDR2 SYGVQD, per germline (reference sequence). V trimming: 0 bases; J trimming: 6 bases; junction bases outside the gene matches: 9. The length of the CDR3 is 17 residues.

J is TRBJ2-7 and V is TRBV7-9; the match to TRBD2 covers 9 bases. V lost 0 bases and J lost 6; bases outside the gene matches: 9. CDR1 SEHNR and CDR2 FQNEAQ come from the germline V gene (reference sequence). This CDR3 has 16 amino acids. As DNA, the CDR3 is TGTGCCAGCAGCTTAGCGCATGGTAGCGGGAGTTCCGAGCAGTACTTC. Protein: CASSLAHGSGSSEQYF. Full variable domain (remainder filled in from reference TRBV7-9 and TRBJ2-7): DTGVSQNPRHKITKRGQNVTFRCDPISEHNRLYWYRQTLGQGPEFLTYFQNEAQLEKSRLLSDRFSAERPKGSFSTLEIQRTEQGDSAMYLCASSLAHGSGSSEQYFGPGTRLTVT.